This T cell receptor beta chain stems from a study of blood T cell repertoires in COVID-19. Study overall: Samples representing acute and convalescent COVID-19 were sourced from the United States, Italy and Spain.

Under the authors' procedure: Reference gene primer amplification gave estimated nucleated cell counts. Produced via immunoSEQ multiplex PCR; TCRdb's table is partial and in-frame only. D and trimming come from the DNA, and the V and J calls and clone size come from that table. The profile shows more than 95,000 clones, approximately 87% of them singletons. Trimming took off 2 bases at V and 2 bases at J, with 4 bases between the two ends. CDR1 is SGDLS, CDR2 YYNGEE, per germline. The CDR3 is made up of 13 amino acids. Sequenced sample: peripheral blood. The chain carries TRBV9 and TRBJ2-2, with D unclear. The TCR sequence derives from a man aged 45 to 65 with acute or convalescent COVID-19. CDR3 sequence reads: CASSVYNTGELFF. CDR3 in DNA: TGTGCCAGCAGCGTTTATAACACCGGGGAGCTGTTTTTT. The complete variable domain, with remaining parts taken from reference TRBV9 and TRBJ2-2, reads DSGVTQTPKHLITATGQRVTLRCSPRSGDLSVYWYQQSLDQGLQFLIQYYNGEERAKGNILERFSAQQFPDLHSELNLSSLELGDSALYFCASSVYNTGELFFGEGSRLTVL.